The 20 T cell receptor beta chains presented below share a single source sample, sequenced in a study of response to subunit inactivated influenza vaccine. Each CDR3 protein gets one entry after TCRdb re-called the RT-PCR reads with MiXCR. The sample contains over 800,000 distinct CDR3 sequences, approximately 22% of which appear only once. This specimen consisted of PBMCs from blood, obtained 4 to 6 days after vaccination. The receptors here all came from a man over 45 who received an inactivated influenza vaccine.

This clonotype was seen more than once but under ten times. The genes are TRBV2 and TRBJ2-7; 9 positions match TRBD2. Looked up from germline, CDR1 is SNHLY and CDR2 is FYNNEI. The V gene end was trimmed by 10 bases and the J gene end by 3 bases; junction bases not matched to a gene: 1. The CDR3 length is 11 residues. CDR3 DNA sequence: TGTGCCACGACTAGCGGCTACGAGCAGTACTTC. Residues: CATTSGYEQYF.

This clonotype turned up a few times. This sequence joins TRBV3-1 and TRBJ1-6; D gene unclear. This CDR3 has 13 residues. The V and J ends lost 3 bases and 7 bases respectively, with 7 bases between them. Germline V gives CDR1 LGHDT, CDR2 YNNKEL (reference sequence). The CDR3: CASSHGMNSPLHF. The CDR3 DNA follows: TGTGCCAGCAGCCATGGAATGAATTCACCCCTCCACTTT.

This clonotype was found a few times. The chain has TRBV6-5 and TRBJ2-7, with TRBD1 matching over 7 bases. Germline lookup yields CDR1 MNHEY and CDR2 SVGAGI. The CDR3 covers 15 residues. Unmatched junction bases numbered 7, after V lost 0 bases and J lost 5 bases. The CDR3 nucleotides are TGTGCCAGCAGTTACTCTTACAGGGGAACCCACGAGCAGTACTTC. This translates into CASSYSYRGTHEQYF.

This clonotype was counted a few times. CDR3 DNA: TGCAGTGCTCGGAAGGGTCGCGAGCAGTACTTC. It encodes CSARKGREQYF. The V and J genes are TRBV20-1 and TRBJ2-7; D remains unclear. Germline V CDR1 and CDR2: DFQATT, SNEGSKA (reference sequence). The CDR3 extends over 11 amino acids. V lost 5 bases and J 6 bases, leaving 11 bases between the germline ends.

This sequence joins TRBV7-2 and TRBJ1-5, with D possibly being TRBD1 (6 bases). There are 15 residues in the CDR3. Trimming removed 0 bases at V and 1 base at J, with 7 bases between. The germline gives CDR1 SGHTA, CDR2 FQGNSA. CDR3 nucleotide sequence: TGTGCCAGCAGCTTAGCGCAGGGGAGCAATCAGCCCCAGCATTTT. Its protein product is CASSLAQGSNQPQHF.

The genes are TRBV11-2 and TRBJ2-3; D is perhaps TRBD2 (5 bases). This CDR3 has 14 amino acids. The germline V and J ends were trimmed by 3 bases and 1 base, with 8 bases remaining between them. Per germline, CDR1 SGHAT and CDR2 FQNNGV. The CDR3 region has the DNA TGTGCCAGCAGCTTTAACGGGGGCACAGATACGCAGTATTTT. This sequence encodes CASSFNGGTDTQYF.

This chain links TRBV10-2 with TRBJ1-5; D might be TRBD1 (6 bases). Trimming stripped 3 bases from V and 11 bases from J, with 23 bases between. Per the germline V gene, CDR1 is WSHSY and CDR2 is SAAADI. This CDR3 comprises 16 residues. DNA of the CDR3: TGCGCCAGCAGTGAAGGGGGACACCAATCAGCCATGTCCCAGCATTTT. As protein: CASSEGGHQSAMSQHF.

This sequence joins TRBV10-3 and TRBJ1-2; D is uncertain. Germline V gene data show CDR1 as ENHRY and CDR2 as SYGVKD. V lost 10 bases to trimming and J lost 8 bases, with 14 bases between them. This CDR3 has 11 amino acids. CDR3 sequence reads: CASRWAWGYTF. The CDR3 DNA follows: TGTGCCAGCCGATGGGCGTGGGGCTACACCTTC.

This clonotype was counted a few times. This chain links TRBV28 with TRBJ1-2, with unresolved D. The CDR3 is 14 residues long. Trimming removed 10 bases from V and 0 bases from J, with 15 bases in between. Germline V gene data show CDR1 as MDHEN and CDR2 as SYDVKM. The CDR3 is CATFRSGTNYGYTF. The CDR3 bases are TGTGCCACCTTTCGATCGGGGACTAACTATGGCTACACCTTC.

This clonotype was detected a few times. The genes are TRBV20-1 and TRBJ2-1; the match to TRBD2 covers 12 bases. Losses at the gene ends were 6 bases for V and 7 bases for J; bases not matched to a gene: 7. The CDR3 extends over 14 amino acids. The germline V gene encodes CDR1 DFQATT and CDR2 SNEGSKA (reference sequence). This CDR3 reads CSAQGLAGSNEQFF. DNA for the CDR3: TGCAGTGCCCAAGGACTAGCGGGATCGAATGAGCAGTTCTTC.

This clonotype was seen a handful of times. This chain joins TRBV12-3 or TRBV12-4 and TRBJ1-4; 7 positions agree with TRBD1. The J segment lost 7 bases and the V segment lost 6 bases, leaving 17 bases of the junction unmatched. There are 17 residues in the CDR3. The CDR3 region has the DNA TGTGCCAGCAGGCGGACTCTACAGGGGCTGAAGACTGAAAAACTGTTTTTT. Its protein product is CASRRTLQGLKTEKLFF.

The chain has TRBV12-3 or TRBV12-4 and TRBJ2-4; no reliable D call. This CDR3 has 14 residues. Trimming removed 9 bases from V and 0 bases from J, with 12 bases in between. The CDR3 sequence is CASKGEKAKNIQYF. DNA of the CDR3: TGTGCCAGTAAAGGCGAAAAAGCCAAAAACATTCAGTACTTC.

The chain uses TRBV20-1 and TRBJ2-3; 10 nucleotides align to TRBD2. Germline assignment: CDR1 DFQATT and CDR2 SNEGSKA (reference sequence). The V gene end was trimmed by 6 bases and the J gene end by 4 bases; junction bases not matched to a gene: 13. The CDR3 covers 16 residues. Here the CDR3 DNA reads TGCAGTGCCAAAAGCGGGGGGGCGAACTCCGCAGATACGCAGTATTTT. This translates into CSAKSGGANSADTQYF.

In its sample, this clonotype was seen a few times. The chain combines TRBV4-2 with TRBJ1-3; D gene unclear. Per germline, CDR1 LGHNA and CDR2 YNFKEQ. Trimming took 2 bases from V and 0 from J, leaving 11 bases between them. The CDR3 spans 16 residues. The CDR3 bases are TGTGCCAGCAGCCAACCCCTAGCAAGCTCTGGAAACACCATATATTTT. It specifies CASSQPLASSGNTIYF.

This clonotype occurred a few times. The rearrangement joins TRBV4-3 to TRBJ1-1; possibly TRBD1 for D (6 bases). The ends were cut back, 0 bases at V and 11 bases at J, with 13 bases in the middle. Germline V gives CDR1 LGHNA, CDR2 YSLEER. The CDR3 runs to 13 residues. The CDR3 spells CASSQDVGASAFF. CDR3 bases: TGCGCCAGCAGCCAAGATGTGGGGGCCTCGGCTTTCTTT.

This clonotype was counted only a few times. The CDR3 here is CASSGGDANYGYTF. The CDR3 DNA is TGTGCCAGCAGCGGTGGAGATGCAAACTATGGCTACACCTTC. The chain links TRBV28 to TRBJ1-2, with D unresolved. This CDR3 is built from 14 residues. The V end was cut by 6 bases, the J end by 2 bases, with 13 bases between. Germline CDR1 is MDHEN and CDR2 is SYDVKM.

This clonotype was counted only a few times. This CDR3 reads CATSEAGTDNEQFF. The CDR3 region has the DNA TGTGCCACCAGTGAGGCCGGGACCGACAATGAGCAGTTCTTC. The chain links TRBV24-1 to TRBJ2-1; tentatively, D is TRBD1 or TRBD2 (5 bases each). The germline CDR1 and CDR2 sequences are KGHDR and SFDVKD. This CDR3 region has 14 residues. V was cut by 4 bases and J by 5 bases, with 11 bases left in between.

The rearrangement uses TRBV12-3 or TRBV12-4 and TRBJ2-1, with 7 bases that match TRBD2. This CDR3 contains 13 residues. The junction had 7 bases not matched to a gene; V was cut back by 8 bases and J by 6 bases. CDR3 in amino acids: CASAGLGLNEQFF. Here the CDR3 DNA reads TGTGCCAGCGCTGGACTAGGGCTCAATGAGCAGTTCTTC.

The chain combines TRBV20-1 with TRBJ1-2; possible D gene TRBD1, 5 bases. V was trimmed by 3 bases and J by 6 bases, leaving 17 bases between them. The CDR3 totals 14 residues. The V gene's germline CDR1 is DFQATT and CDR2 SNEGSKA (reference sequence). CDR3 in amino acids: CSASLRAQGNGYTF. CDR3 coding DNA: TGCAGTGCTAGTTTGAGGGCCCAGGGAAATGGCTACACCTTC.

The rearrangement joins TRBV20-1 to TRBJ2-2, with D possibly being TRBD1 or TRBD2 (5 bases each). V was shortened by 5 bases and J by 6 bases, with 22 bases between the two germline ends. CDR3 length: 16 residues. Germline lookup yields CDR1 DFQATT and CDR2 SNEGSKA (reference sequence). The CDR3: CSARASGANKAGELFF. For the CDR3, the DNA is TGCAGTGCTCGAGCTTCCGGGGCCAACAAGGCCGGGGAGCTGTTTTTT.